These 25 T cell receptor beta chains came from one sample sequenced in a study of blood T cell repertoires in COVID-19 (TCRdb year 2020). Libraries were constructed by the immunoSEQ multiplex PCR assay. The source is immuneACCESS, and TCRdb retained only in-frame sequences with V and J called. Part of the clones is not carried over; for the studies checked, unresolved V genes explain less than half of this, and the remainder is unexplained. This sample has some 250,000 clones in its table, and approximately 90% of those were observed once. The ten largest clones represent over 7.5% of the sample. The source material was PBMCs or T cells enriched from blood (not recorded which). The receptors come from a man aged 35 to 55 who had recovered from COVID-19.

The genes are TRBV5-4 and TRBJ2-2, with D possibly matching TRBD2 (5 bases). In germline, CDR1 is SGHNT, CDR2 YYREEE (reference sequence). V was pared by 3 bases and J by 0 bases, with 12 bases between. This CDR3 is 16 amino acids long. As DNA, the CDR3 is TGTGCCAGCAGCTCCCGGGAATCCGCGAACACCGGGGAGCTGTTTTTT. The encoded protein is CASSSRESANTGELFF.

The chain has TRBV11-2 and TRBJ2-4, with D unclear. V gave up 5 bases and J gave up 2 bases, with 7 bases separating them. Germline assignment: CDR1 SGHAT and CDR2 FQNNGV. The CDR3 spans 13 residues. As DNA, the CDR3 is TGTGCCAGCAGCCCAGATCCCAAAAACATTCAGTACTTC. Translating it yields CASSPDPKNIQYF.

This sequence joins TRBV7-2 and TRBJ1-1, with D possibly being TRBD1 (6 bases). Germline-derived CDR1 and CDR2 are SGHTA and FQGNSA. This CDR3 has 13 amino acids. V was clipped by 4 bases and J by 3 bases, with 9 bases between them. CDR3 region: CASSSDSYTEAFF. The CDR3 nucleotides read TGTGCCAGCAGCTCGGACAGTTACACTGAAGCTTTCTTT.

V is TRBV5-8 and J is TRBJ2-1, with 15 positions matching TRBD2. V dropped 4 bases and J dropped 4; count of bases not matched to a gene: 3. Germline CDR1 SGHTS, CDR2 YDEGEE. The CDR3 loop spans 16 amino acids. The CDR3 region is CASSTGLAGGYNEQFF. The CDR3 nucleotides are TGTGCCAGCAGCACGGGACTAGCGGGAGGATACAATGAGCAGTTCTTC.

This chain links TRBV3-1 (or the pseudogene TRBV3-2) with TRBJ2-7, with 12 bases identical to TRBD2. Trimming at V came to 0 bases and at J to 2 bases, leaving 8 bases not matched to a gene. The CDR3 contains 18 residues. Germline CDR1 reads LGHDT; CDR2 reads YNNKEL (reference sequence). The CDR3 loop reads CASSQDSGTSGYAYEQYF. The CDR3 coding sequence is TGTGCCAGCAGCCAAGATTCCGGGACTAGCGGGTACGCCTACGAGCAGTACTTC.

This chain joins TRBV11-2 and TRBJ1-6; no clear D. Germline loops: CDR1 SGHAT, CDR2 FQNNGV. This CDR3 comprises 12 residues. Trimming shortened V by 5 bases and J by 11 bases, and 10 bases separated the two germline ends. The CDR3 nucleotides read TGTGCCAGCAGCCCCCCCGGGGCACCCCTCCACTTT. Translation: CASSPPGAPLHF.

The V call is TRBV11-3, the J call TRBJ1-6; 7 bases fit TRBD1. Germline lookup yields CDR1 SGHNT and CDR2 YENEEA. V dropped 2 bases and J dropped 8; count of bases not matched to a gene: 3. This CDR3 is built from 14 residues. In DNA form, the CDR3 reads TGTGCCAGCAGCTTAAGGCAGGGGGATTCACCCCTCCACTTT. It translates to CASSLRQGDSPLHF.

The V gene is TRBV9, the J gene TRBJ2-1, with TRBD2 identical over 9 bases. The V segment lost 0 bases and the J segment 8 bases; nucleotides outside the gene matches: 9. CDR1 is SGDLS, CDR2 YYNGEE, per germline. The CDR3 has 16 residues. The CDR3 bases are TGTGCCAGCAGCGTAGAAGGGCGGGAGGGTATCGATGAGCAGTTCTTC. Protein sequence: CASSVEGREGIDEQFF.

The genes are TRBV28 and TRBJ2-7; 9 bases align to TRBD2. Germline V gene data show CDR1 as MDHEN and CDR2 as SYDVKM. CDR3 length: 16 amino acids. V was clipped by 6 bases and J by 4 bases; unmatched bases: 13. This chain's CDR3 is CASSPLIAGDIYEQYF. The CDR3 bases are TGTGCCAGCAGCCCACTGATAGCGGGAGATATATACGAGCAGTACTTC.

The V call is TRBV2, the J call TRBJ1-2, with unresolved D. The V gene lost 2 bases and the J gene lost 2 bases, with 6 bases spanning the gap. The CDR3 extends over 13 amino acids. Germline assignment: CDR1 SNHLY and CDR2 FYNNEI. CDR3 residues: CASSEPENYGYTF. The CDR3 DNA reads TGTGCCAGCAGTGAACCGGAGAACTATGGCTACACCTTC.

V and J are TRBV19 and TRBJ1-5; D gene ambiguous. The CDR3 covers 13 residues. Germline V gene sequence: CDR1 LNHDA, CDR2 SQIVND (reference sequence). Trimming removed 5 bases at V and 5 bases at J, with 10 bases between. The CDR3: CASSRSGYQPQHF. In nucleotides, the CDR3 is TGTGCCAGTAGTCGAAGCGGGTATCAGCCCCAGCATTTT.

The J gene is TRBJ1-2, the V gene TRBV5-1, with D perhaps TRBD1 (5 bases). V was shortened by 0 bases and J by 4 bases, with 13 bases between the two germline ends. The CDR3 runs 15 residues. Germline V lookup: CDR1 SGHRS, CDR2 YFSETQ. The CDR3 loop is CASSLDPGEPYGYTF. The DNA of the CDR3 is TGCGCCAGCAGCTTGGACCCGGGGGAACCCTATGGCTACACCTTC.

The chain links TRBV29-1 to TRBJ2-7, with 9 nucleotides matching TRBD2. Trimming at V came to 6 bases and at J to 0 bases, leaving 6 bases not matched to a gene. The germline CDR1 and CDR2 sequences are SQVTM and ANQGSEA. The CDR3 is 14 amino acids. Here the CDR3 reads CSVASGTSSYEQYF. Here the CDR3 DNA reads TGCAGCGTCGCTAGCGGGACAAGCTCCTACGAGCAGTACTTC.

This clone was observed a single time. The rearrangement uses TRBV4-1 and TRBJ2-1, with 10 bases matching TRBD2. CDR1 MGHRA and CDR2 YSYEKL come from the germline V gene. V was clipped by 3 bases and J by 9 bases; unmatched bases: 14. The CDR3 is made up of 17 amino acids. The CDR3 spells CASSHPLGAGGPPEQFF. The CDR3, as DNA: TGCGCCAGCAGCCACCCTTTGGGAGCGGGGGGGCCCCCTGAGCAGTTCTTC.

This clone was observed once. The V and J genes are TRBV5-6 and TRBJ2-7; 10 bases are a match to TRBD1. Germline values: CDR1 SGHDT, CDR2 YYEEEE. The CDR3 contains 17 residues. V was clipped by 0 bases and J by 0 bases; unmatched bases: 6. This chain's CDR3 is CASSLGWDRGLSYEQYF. CDR3 bases: TGTGCCAGCAGCTTGGGTTGGGACAGGGGACTCTCCTACGAGCAGTACTTC.

V is TRBV5-6 and J is TRBJ2-3; 8 nucleotides agree with TRBD2. Losses at the gene ends were 0 bases for V and 2 bases for J; bases not matched to a gene: 8. The CDR3 has 17 amino acids. Germline values: CDR1 SGHDT, CDR2 YYEEEE. Here the CDR3 DNA reads TGTGCCAGCAGCTTGGGGCTGGGAGCGGGAGTCACAGATACGCAGTATTTT. As protein: CASSLGLGAGVTDTQYF. Together with reference TRBV5-6 and TRBJ2-3, the CDR3 gives the full variable domain: DAGVTQSPTHLIKTRGQQVTLRCSPKSGHDTVSWYQQALGQGPQFIFQYYEEEERQRGNFPDRFSGHQFPNYSSELNVNALLLGDSALYLCASSLGLGAGVTDTQYFGPGTRLTVL.

This chain connects TRBV19 to TRBJ2-1, with a tentative D call TRBD2 (5 bases). Germline V gene data show CDR1 as LNHDA and CDR2 as SQIVND (reference sequence). Trimming took off 3 bases at V and 12 bases at J, with 15 bases between the two ends. CDR3 length: 13 amino acids. CDR3 DNA sequence: TGTGCCAGTAGTATTGCGGAATCCGCGGGGCAGTTCTTC. As protein: CASSIAESAGQFF. The whole variable domain, filled in from reference TRBV19 and TRBJ2-1, reads DGGITQSPKYLFRKEGQNVTLSCEQNLNHDAMYWYRQDPGQGLRLIYYSQIVNDFQKGDIAEGYSVSREKKESFPLTVTSAQKNPTAFYLCASSIAESAGQFFGPGTRLTVL.

This clone has just a few counts. This rearrangement joins TRBV10-2 to TRBJ2-7, with D possibly being TRBD2 (5 bases). Looked up from germline, CDR1 is WSHSY and CDR2 is SAAADI. The CDR3 length is 16 residues. V lost 0 bases and J lost 2, with 14 bases in between. Here the CDR3 reads CASSESYLLAPYEQYF. As DNA, the CDR3 is TGCGCCAGCAGTGAGTCTTATCTGCTAGCACCCTACGAGCAGTACTTC.

The genes are TRBV27 and TRBJ2-5, with no clear D. The germline V and J ends were trimmed by 3 bases and 2 bases, with 19 bases remaining between them. Germline V gene sequence: CDR1 MNHEY, CDR2 SMNVEV (reference sequence). The CDR3 has 17 residues. The DNA for the CDR3 is TGTGCCAGCAGTTTCTCTCCTGTCAGCCAGACACAAGAGACCCAGTACTTC. Translation: CASSFSPVSQTQETQYF.

The V call is TRBV5-1, the J call TRBJ1-3, with 8 bases lining up with TRBD1. This CDR3 spans 14 amino acids. With V trimmed by 3 bases and J by 8 bases, 7 bases remained unmatched. Germline CDR1 and CDR2: SGHRS and YFSETQ. Written as DNA, the CDR3 is TGCGCCAGCAGCTCGGACAGGGCCTCCGACACCATATATTTT. It yields the protein CASSSDRASDTIYF.

In DNA, the CDR3 is TGTGCCAGCAGTTTTCGGGGTCTTCCCTATGGCTACACCTTC. Its translation: CASSFRGLPYGYTF. This chain connects TRBV27 to TRBJ1-2; unclear D gene. The length of the CDR3 is 14 residues. Germline CDR1 MNHEY, CDR2 SMNVEV (reference sequence). V lost 3 bases, J lost 4 bases, and 12 bases lay in between.

The chain joins TRBV27 to TRBJ1-4; the D gene is possibly TRBD1 (6 bases). The CDR3 runs to 14 residues. Trimming pared 8 bases from V and 6 bases from J, leaving 16 bases between. From germline, CDR1 is MNHEY and CDR2 SMNVEV (reference sequence). Written as DNA, the CDR3 is TGTGCCAGCGGTACCGCGGGGGCGCATGAAAAACTGTTTTTT. It encodes CASGTAGAHEKLFF. Supplemented by reference TRBV27 and TRBJ1-4, the full variable domain reads EAQVTQNPRYLITVTGKKLTVTCSQNMNHEYMSWYRQDPGLGLRQIYYSMNVEVTDKGDVPEGYKVSRKEKRNFPLILESPSPNQTSLYFCASGTAGAHEKLFFGSGTQLSVL.

This clone occurred a few times. The chain employs TRBV5-1 and TRBJ1-3; D is undetermined. Trimming shortened V by 0 bases and J by 5 bases, and 12 bases separated the two germline ends. This CDR3 is built from 15 residues. In germline, CDR1 is SGHRS, CDR2 YFSETQ. The CDR3 is CASSLESGLRNTIYF. For the CDR3, the DNA is TGCGCCAGCAGCTTGGAGTCAGGATTACGAAACACCATATATTTT.

This clone was detected many times. This chain connects TRBV28 to TRBJ2-7; the D gene is possibly TRBD2 (5 bases). The CDR3 runs to 14 residues. CDR1 and CDR2 from the germline V gene are MDHEN and SYDVKM. With 6 bases removed from V and 4 bases from J, the gap between germline ends came to 16 bases. The CDR3 sequence: CASSFPLPGYEQYF. CDR3 DNA sequence: TGTGCCAGCAGCTTTCCCCTGCCGGGGTACGAGCAGTACTTC. The entire variable domain, with the rest obtained from reference TRBV28 and TRBJ2-7, is as follows: DVKVTQSSRYLVKRTGEKVFLECVQDMDHENMFWYRQDPGLGLRLIYFSYDVKMKEKGDIPEGYSVSREKKERFSLILESASTNQTSMYLCASSFPLPGYEQYFGPGTRLTVT.

The rearrangement joins TRBV3-1 (or the pseudogene TRBV3-2) to TRBJ2-7; D possibly corresponds to TRBD2 (5 bases). Germline CDR1 reads LGHDT; CDR2 reads YNNKEL (reference sequence). The CDR3 is 16 amino acids. Trimming removed 4 bases from V and 0 bases from J, with 16 bases in between. DNA for the CDR3: TGTGCCAGCAGCCGAGGTAGTCTAGCCGGCTCCTACGAGCAGTACTTC. Residues: CASSRGSLAGSYEQYF.